These 6 T cell receptor beta chains share one sample of origin, sequenced in a study of immune cell composition in non-small cell lung cancer. Repertoires were generated with immunoSEQ multiplex PCR, while TCRdb's copy carries only in-frame clones and drops some. The sample lists approximately 4,300 clones; less than 80% were seen once. The sequenced sample was lung tumor tissue. The receptors come from a human donor with non-small cell lung cancer.

CDR3 nucleotides: TGCGCCAGCAGCTTGGGTCAGCCGGACAGAAATTCACCCCTCCACTTT. As protein: CASSLGQPDRNSPLHF. V is TRBV5-1 and J is TRBJ1-6, with D perhaps TRBD1 (6 bases). V lost 0 bases, J lost 7 bases, and 14 bases lay in between. The CDR3 length is 16 residues. Germline lookup yields CDR1 SGHRS and CDR2 YFSETQ.

This clone has a single count. This chain links TRBV10-1 with TRBJ1-1; no firm D call. V was pared by 4 bases and J by 2 bases, with 8 bases between. The CDR3 runs to 13 residues. CDR1 is WNHNN, CDR2 SYGVQD, per germline (reference sequence). The CDR3, as DNA: TGCGCCAGCAGTGGTAGCGGAAACACTGAAGCTTTCTTT. Translated: CASSGSGNTEAFF.

The chain employs TRBV9 and TRBJ1-3, with 10 positions matching TRBD1. The CDR3 extends over 15 amino acids. Losses at the gene ends were 0 bases for V and 3 bases for J; bases not matched to a gene: 0. Germline assignment: CDR1 SGDLS and CDR2 YYNGEE. The DNA of the CDR3 is TGTGCCAGCAGCGTAGGGACAGGGGGTGGAAACACCATATATTTT. It translates to CASSVGTGGGNTIYF.

The genes are TRBV10-3 and TRBJ1-1; D gene uncertain. Trimming stripped 2 bases from V and 2 bases from J, with 9 bases between. This CDR3 is built from 14 residues. CDR1 and CDR2 from the germline V gene are ENHRY and SYGVKD. The CDR3: CAISEGGRNTEAFF. CDR3 coding DNA: TGTGCCATCAGTGAGGGAGGACGTAACACTGAAGCTTTCTTT.

The chain carries TRBV19 and TRBJ2-1; the match to TRBD1 covers 9 bases. J was trimmed by 9 bases and V by 5 bases; bases with no gene match: 11. The CDR3 is 15 amino acids. Germline V gives CDR1 LNHDA, CDR2 SQIVND (reference sequence). CDR3 sequence (DNA): TGTGCCAGTAGTCCACAGGGGGCGCTTAGAGGTGAGCAGTTCTTC. This sequence encodes CASSPQGALRGEQFF.

The CDR3 loop is CASSSGTRMETQYF. CDR3 coding DNA: TGCGCCAGCAGCTCCGGGACTAGGATGGAGACCCAGTACTTC. The chain couples TRBV5-1 to TRBJ2-5, with 8 bases identical to TRBD2. J lost 5 bases, V lost 3 bases, and 6 bases had no gene match. The CDR3 totals 14 residues. CDR1 is SGHRS, CDR2 YFSETQ, per germline. Full variable domain (remainder filled in from reference TRBV5-1 and TRBJ2-5): KAGVTQTPRYLIKTRGQQVTLSCSPISGHRSVSWYQQTPGQGLQFLFEYFSETQRNKGNFPGRFSGRQFSNSRSEMNVSTLELGDSALYLCASSSGTRMETQYFGPGTRLLVL.